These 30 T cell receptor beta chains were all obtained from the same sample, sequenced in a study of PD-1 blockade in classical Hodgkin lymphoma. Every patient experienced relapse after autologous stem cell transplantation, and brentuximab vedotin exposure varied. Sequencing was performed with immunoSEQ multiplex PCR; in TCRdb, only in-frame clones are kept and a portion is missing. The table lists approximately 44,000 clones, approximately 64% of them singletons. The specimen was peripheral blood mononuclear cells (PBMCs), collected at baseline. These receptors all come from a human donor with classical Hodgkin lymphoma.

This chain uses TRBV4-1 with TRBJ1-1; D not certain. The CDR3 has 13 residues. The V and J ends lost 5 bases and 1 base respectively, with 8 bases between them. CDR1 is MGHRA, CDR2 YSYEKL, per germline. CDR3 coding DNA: TGCGCCAGCAGCTCCAACGAGAACACTGAAGCTTTCTTT. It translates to CASSSNENTEAFF.

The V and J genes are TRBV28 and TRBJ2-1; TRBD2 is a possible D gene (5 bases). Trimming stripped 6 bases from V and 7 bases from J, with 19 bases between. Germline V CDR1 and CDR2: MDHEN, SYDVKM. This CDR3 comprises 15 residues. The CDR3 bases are TGTGCCAGCAGAGGGATACAGACTACATGGAATGAGCAGTTCTTC. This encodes CASRGIQTTWNEQFF.

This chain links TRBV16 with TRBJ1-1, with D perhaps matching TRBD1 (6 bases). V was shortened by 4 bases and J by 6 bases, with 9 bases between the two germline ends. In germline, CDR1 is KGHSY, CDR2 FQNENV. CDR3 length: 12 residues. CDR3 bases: TGTGCCAGCAGCCCCCAGGGGTCTGAAGCTTTCTTT. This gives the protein CASSPQGSEAFF.

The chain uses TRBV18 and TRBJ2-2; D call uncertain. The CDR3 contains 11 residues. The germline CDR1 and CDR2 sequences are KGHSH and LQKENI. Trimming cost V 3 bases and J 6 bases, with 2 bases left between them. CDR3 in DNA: TGTGCCAGCTCACCTGCCGGGGAGCTGTTTTTT. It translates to CASSPAGELFF.

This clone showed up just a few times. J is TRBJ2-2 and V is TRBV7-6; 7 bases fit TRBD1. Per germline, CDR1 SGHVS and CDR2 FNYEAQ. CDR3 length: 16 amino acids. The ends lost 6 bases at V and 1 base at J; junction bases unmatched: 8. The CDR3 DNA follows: TGTGCCAGCAGTAGCCCCGGGACAGTGAACACCGGGGAGCTGTTTTTT. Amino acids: CASSSPGTVNTGELFF.

The CDR3 region is CASSLFGRDEKLFF. CDR3 in DNA: TGTGCCAGCAGCTTATTCGGACGGGATGAAAAACTGTTTTTT. J is TRBJ1-4 and V is TRBV7-9, with no clear D. Germline CDR1 reads SEHNR; CDR2 reads FQNEAQ (reference sequence). V lost 2 bases and J lost 6, with 10 bases in between. The CDR3 has 14 amino acids.

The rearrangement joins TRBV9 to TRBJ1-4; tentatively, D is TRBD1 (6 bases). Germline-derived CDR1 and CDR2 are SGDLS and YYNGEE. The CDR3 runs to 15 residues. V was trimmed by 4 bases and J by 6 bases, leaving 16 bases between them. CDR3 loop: CASSMRGVGDEKLFF. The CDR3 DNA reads TGTGCCAGCAGCATGAGGGGGGTCGGTGATGAAAAACTGTTTTTT. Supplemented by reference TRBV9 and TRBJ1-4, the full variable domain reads DSGVTQTPKHLITATGQRVTLRCSPRSGDLSVYWYQQSLDQGLQFLIQYYNGEERAKGNILERFSAQQFPDLHSELNLSSLELGDSALYFCASSMRGVGDEKLFFGSGTQLSVL.

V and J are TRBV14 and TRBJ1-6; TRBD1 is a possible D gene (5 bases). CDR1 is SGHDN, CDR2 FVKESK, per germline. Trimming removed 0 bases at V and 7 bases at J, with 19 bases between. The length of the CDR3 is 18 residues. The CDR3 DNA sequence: TGTGCCAGCAGCCAAGATGGTTTAATAGGGGCCGAAAATTCACCCCTCCACTTT. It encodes CASSQDGLIGAENSPLHF.

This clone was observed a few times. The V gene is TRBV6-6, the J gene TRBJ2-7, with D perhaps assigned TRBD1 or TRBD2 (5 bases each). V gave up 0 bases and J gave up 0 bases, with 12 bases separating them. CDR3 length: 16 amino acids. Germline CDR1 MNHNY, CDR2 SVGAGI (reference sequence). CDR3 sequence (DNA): TGTGCCAGCAGTTACTCGCGATTGAGGGGCTCCTACGAGCAGTACTTC. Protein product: CASSYSRLRGSYEQYF.

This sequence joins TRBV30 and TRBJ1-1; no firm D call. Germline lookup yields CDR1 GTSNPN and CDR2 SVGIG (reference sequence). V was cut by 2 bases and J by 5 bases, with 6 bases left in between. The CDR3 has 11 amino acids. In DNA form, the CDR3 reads TGTGCCTGGAGTTTGACAACTGAAGCTTTCTTT. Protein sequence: CAWSLTTEAFF.

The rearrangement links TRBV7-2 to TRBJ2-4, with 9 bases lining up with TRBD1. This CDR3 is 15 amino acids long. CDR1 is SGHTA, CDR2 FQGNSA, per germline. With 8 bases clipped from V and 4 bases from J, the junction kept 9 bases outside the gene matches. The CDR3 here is CASDDPDRGKNIQYF. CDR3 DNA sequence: TGTGCCAGCGACGATCCGGACAGGGGTAAAAACATTCAGTACTTC.

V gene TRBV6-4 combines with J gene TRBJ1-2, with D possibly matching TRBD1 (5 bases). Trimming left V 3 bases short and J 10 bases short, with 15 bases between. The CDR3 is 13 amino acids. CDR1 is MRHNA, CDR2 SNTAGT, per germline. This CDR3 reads CASSEDVDTTYTF. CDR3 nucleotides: TGTGCCAGCAGTGAAGACGTGGACACAACCTACACCTTC.

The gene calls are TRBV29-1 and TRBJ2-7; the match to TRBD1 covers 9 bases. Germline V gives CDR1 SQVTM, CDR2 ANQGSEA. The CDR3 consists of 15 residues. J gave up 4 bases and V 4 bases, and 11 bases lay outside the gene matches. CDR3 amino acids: CSVVGDRDRFYEQYF. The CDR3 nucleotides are TGCAGCGTTGTTGGGGACAGGGACCGATTTTACGAGCAGTACTTC.

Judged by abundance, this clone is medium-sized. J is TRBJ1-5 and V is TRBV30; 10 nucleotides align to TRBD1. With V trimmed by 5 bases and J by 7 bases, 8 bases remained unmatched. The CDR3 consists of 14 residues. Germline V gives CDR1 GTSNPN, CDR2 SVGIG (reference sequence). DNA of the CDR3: TGTGCCTGGTCTCCCGGGACAGGGGACCAGCCCCAGCATTTT. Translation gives CAWSPGTGDQPQHF.

CDR3 amino acids: CASSLGGRGTLGNTIYF. The CDR3 DNA follows: TGTGCCAGCAGCTTAGGAGGAAGGGGGACCCTTGGAAACACCATATATTTT. This sequence joins TRBV7-9 and TRBJ1-3; TRBD1 is a possible D gene (6 bases). The V gene's germline CDR1 is SEHNR and CDR2 FQNEAQ (reference sequence). The CDR3 length is 17 residues. V shed 1 base and J shed 3 bases, with 16 bases lying between them.

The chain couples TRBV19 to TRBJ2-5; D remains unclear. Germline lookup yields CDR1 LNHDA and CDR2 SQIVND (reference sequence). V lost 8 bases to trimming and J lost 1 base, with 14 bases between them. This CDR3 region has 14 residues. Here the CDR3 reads CASSRTDTQETQYF. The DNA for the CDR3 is TGTGCCAGTTCTAGGACGGATACCCAAGAGACCCAGTACTTC.

The CDR3 DNA sequence: TGTGCCACCAGCAGTTTAGCACTAATCGGGGACACTGAAGCTTTCTTT. Translating it yields CATSSLALIGDTEAFF. The chain has TRBV15 and TRBJ1-1; D is unclear. CDR1 and CDR2 from the germline V gene are LNHNV and YYDKDF (reference sequence). Trimming removed 3 bases at V and 3 bases at J, with 17 bases between. The CDR3 is 16 amino acids.

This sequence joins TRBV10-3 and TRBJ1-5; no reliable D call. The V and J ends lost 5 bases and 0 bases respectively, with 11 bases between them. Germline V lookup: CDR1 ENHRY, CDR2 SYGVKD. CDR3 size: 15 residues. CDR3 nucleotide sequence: TGTGCCATCAGTACCTGGGATAATAGCAATCAGCCCCAGCATTTT. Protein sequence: CAISTWDNSNQPQHF.

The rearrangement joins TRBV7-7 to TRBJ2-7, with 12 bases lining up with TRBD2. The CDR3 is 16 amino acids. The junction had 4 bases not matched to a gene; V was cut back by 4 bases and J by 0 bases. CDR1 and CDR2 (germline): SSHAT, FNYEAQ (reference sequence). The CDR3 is CASSSGLAGPSYEQYF. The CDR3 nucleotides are TGTGCCAGCAGCTCGGGACTAGCGGGCCCCTCCTACGAGCAGTACTTC.

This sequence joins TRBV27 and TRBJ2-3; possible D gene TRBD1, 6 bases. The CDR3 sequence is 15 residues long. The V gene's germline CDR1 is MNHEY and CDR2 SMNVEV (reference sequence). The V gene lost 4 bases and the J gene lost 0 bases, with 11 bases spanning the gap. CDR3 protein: CASSSGQFSTDTQYF. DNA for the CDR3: TGTGCCAGCAGTTCCGGACAGTTTAGCACAGATACGCAGTATTTT.

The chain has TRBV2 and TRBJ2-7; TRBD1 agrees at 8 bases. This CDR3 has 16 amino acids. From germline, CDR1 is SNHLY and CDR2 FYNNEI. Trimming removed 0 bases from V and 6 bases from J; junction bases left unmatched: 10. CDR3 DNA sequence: TGTGCCAGCAGTGAAGCAGGGGCCGACACAGGGGGCGAGCAGTACTTC. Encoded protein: CASSEAGADTGGEQYF.

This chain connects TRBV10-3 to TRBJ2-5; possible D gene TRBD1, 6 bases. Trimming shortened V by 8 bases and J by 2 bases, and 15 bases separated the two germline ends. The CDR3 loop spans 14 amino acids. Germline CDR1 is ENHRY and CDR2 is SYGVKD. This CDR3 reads CAIDTSGQQETQYF. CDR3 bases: TGTGCCATCGATACCTCGGGACAACAAGAGACCCAGTACTTC.

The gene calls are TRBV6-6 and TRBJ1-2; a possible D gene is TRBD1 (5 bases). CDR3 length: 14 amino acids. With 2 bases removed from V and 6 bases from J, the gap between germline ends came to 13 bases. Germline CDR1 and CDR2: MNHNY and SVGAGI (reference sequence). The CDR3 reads CASSYATGADGYTF. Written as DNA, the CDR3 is TGTGCCAGCAGTTACGCTACAGGTGCCGATGGCTACACCTTC.

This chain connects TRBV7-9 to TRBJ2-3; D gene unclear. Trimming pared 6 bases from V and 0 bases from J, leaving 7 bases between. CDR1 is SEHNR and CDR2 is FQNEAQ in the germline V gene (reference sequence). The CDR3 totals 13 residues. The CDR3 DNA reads TGTGCCAGCAGTATTAGTAGCACAGATACGCAGTATTTT. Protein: CASSISSTDTQYF.

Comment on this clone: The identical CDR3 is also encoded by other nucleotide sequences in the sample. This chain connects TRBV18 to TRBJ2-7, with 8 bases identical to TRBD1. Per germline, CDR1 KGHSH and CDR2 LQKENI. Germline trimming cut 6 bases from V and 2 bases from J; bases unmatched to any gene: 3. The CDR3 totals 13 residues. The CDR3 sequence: CASSRQGTYEQYF. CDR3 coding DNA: TGTGCCAGCTCTCGACAGGGGACCTACGAGCAGTACTTC.

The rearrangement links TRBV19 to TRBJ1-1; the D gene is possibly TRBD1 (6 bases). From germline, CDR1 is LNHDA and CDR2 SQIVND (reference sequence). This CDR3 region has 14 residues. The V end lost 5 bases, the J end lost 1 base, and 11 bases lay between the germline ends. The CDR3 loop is CASSPRGENTEAFF. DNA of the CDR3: TGTGCCAGTAGTCCCAGGGGAGAGAACACTGAAGCTTTCTTT. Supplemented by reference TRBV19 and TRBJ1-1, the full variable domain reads DGGITQSPKYLFRKEGQNVTLSCEQNLNHDAMYWYRQDPGQGLRLIYYSQIVNDFQKGDIAEGYSVSREKKESFPLTVTSAQKNPTAFYLCASSPRGENTEAFFGQGTRLTVV.

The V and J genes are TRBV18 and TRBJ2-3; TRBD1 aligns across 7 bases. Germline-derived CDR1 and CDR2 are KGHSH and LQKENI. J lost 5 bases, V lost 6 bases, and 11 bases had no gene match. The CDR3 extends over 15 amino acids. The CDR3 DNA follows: TGTGCCAGCTCCCGATGGGGACAGCTAGGAGATACGCAGTATTTT. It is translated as CASSRWGQLGDTQYF.

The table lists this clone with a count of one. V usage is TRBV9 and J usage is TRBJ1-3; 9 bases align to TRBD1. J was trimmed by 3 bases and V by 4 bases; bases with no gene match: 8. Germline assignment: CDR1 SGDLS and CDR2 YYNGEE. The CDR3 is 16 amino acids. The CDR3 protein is CASSPSGDRVGNTIYF. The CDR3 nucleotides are TGTGCCAGCAGCCCTAGTGGGGACAGGGTTGGAAACACCATATATTTT.

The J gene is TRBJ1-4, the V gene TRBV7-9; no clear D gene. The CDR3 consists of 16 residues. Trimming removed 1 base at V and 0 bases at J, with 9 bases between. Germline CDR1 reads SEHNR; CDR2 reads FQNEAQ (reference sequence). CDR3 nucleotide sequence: TGTGCCAGCAGCTTAGTAGGTGGAGCAACTAATGAAAAACTGTTTTTT. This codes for CASSLVGGATNEKLFF.

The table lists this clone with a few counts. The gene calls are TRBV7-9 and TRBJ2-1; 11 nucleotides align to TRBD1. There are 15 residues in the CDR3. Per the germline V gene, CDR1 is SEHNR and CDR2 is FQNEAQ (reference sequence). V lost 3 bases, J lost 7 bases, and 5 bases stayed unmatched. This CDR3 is CASSFSGQGANEQFF. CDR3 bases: TGTGCCAGCAGCTTCTCCGGACAGGGGGCGAATGAGCAGTTCTTC. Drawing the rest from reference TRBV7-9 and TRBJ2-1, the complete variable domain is DTGVSQNPRHKITKRGQNVTFRCDPISEHNRLYWYRQTLGQGPEFLTYFQNEAQLEKSRLLSDRFSAERPKGSFSTLEIQRTEQGDSAMYLCASSFSGQGANEQFFGPGTRLTVL.